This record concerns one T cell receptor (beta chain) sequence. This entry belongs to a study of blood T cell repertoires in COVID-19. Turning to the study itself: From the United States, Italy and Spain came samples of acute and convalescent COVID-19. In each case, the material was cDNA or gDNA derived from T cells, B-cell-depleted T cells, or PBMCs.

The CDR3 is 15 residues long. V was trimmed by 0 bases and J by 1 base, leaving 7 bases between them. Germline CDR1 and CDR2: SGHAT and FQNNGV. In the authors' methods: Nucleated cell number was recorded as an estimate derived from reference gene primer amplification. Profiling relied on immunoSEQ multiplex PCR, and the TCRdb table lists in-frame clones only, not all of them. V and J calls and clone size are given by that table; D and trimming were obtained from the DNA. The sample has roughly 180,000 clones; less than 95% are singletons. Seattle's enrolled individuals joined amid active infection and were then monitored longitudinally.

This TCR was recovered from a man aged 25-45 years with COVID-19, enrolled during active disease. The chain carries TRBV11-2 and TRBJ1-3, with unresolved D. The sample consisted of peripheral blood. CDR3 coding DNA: TGTGCCAGCAGCTTAGACCTAGGATCTGGAAACACCATATATTTT. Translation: CASSLDLGSGNTIYF.